These 10 T cell receptor beta chains originate from one sample sequenced in a study of cytomegalovirus exposure and HLA in healthy donors. Profiling relied on immunoSEQ multiplex PCR, and the TCRdb table lists in-frame clones only, not all of them. The profile shows about 280,000 clones, roughly 90% of them singletons. Sample: PBMCs. The receptors originated from a woman aged 18-30 years in good health and CMV-seronegative.

CDR3 protein: CATSRERTGIYGYTF. The DNA of the CDR3 is TGTGCCACCAGCAGAGAGAGGACAGGGATCTATGGCTACACCTTC. V and J are TRBV15 and TRBJ1-2; 8 bases are a match to TRBD1. Losses at the gene ends were 0 bases for V and 4 bases for J; bases not matched to a gene: 4. Germline V gene lookup returns CDR1 LNHNV and CDR2 YYDKDF (reference sequence). This CDR3 spans 15 amino acids.

The chain is built from TRBV5-6 and TRBJ1-2; no definite D call. This CDR3 contains 14 residues. The V gene's germline CDR1 is SGHDT and CDR2 YYEEEE. V was pared by 4 bases and J by 3 bases, with 13 bases between. The CDR3 sequence is CASSLAGLDYGYTF. CDR3 DNA: TGTGCCAGCAGCCTAGCGGGCCTTGACTATGGCTACACCTTC.

The chain combines TRBV28 with TRBJ2-7; tentative D call: TRBD2 (6 bases). The CDR3 is made up of 14 amino acids. Germline loops: CDR1 MDHEN, CDR2 SYDVKM. The germline V and J ends were trimmed by 5 bases and 0 bases, with 11 bases remaining between them. The CDR3 sequence: CASSPGGNSYEQYF. The CDR3 DNA is TGTGCCAGCAGTCCCGGGGGAAACTCCTACGAGCAGTACTTC.

This clone was detected many times. The CDR3 coding sequence is TGCGCCAGCAGTGAGGAGGCGTGGACCTACGAGCAGTACTTC. This sequence encodes CASSEEAWTYEQYF. The chain couples TRBV10-2 to TRBJ2-7, with D uncertain. CDR3 length equals 14 residues. Germline V gene data show CDR1 as WSHSY and CDR2 as SAAADI. Trimming pared 2 bases from V and 2 bases from J, leaving 10 bases between.

The chain employs TRBV6-5 and TRBJ2-3; maybe TRBD1 (5 bases). The CDR3 has 14 amino acids. CDR1 and CDR2 (germline): MNHEY, SVGAGI. Trimming cost V 2 bases and J 3 bases, with 9 bases left between them. The CDR3, as DNA: TGTGCCAGCAGTTACCAGGGTTCTACAGATACGCAGTATTTT. Translated, it gives CASSYQGSTDTQYF.

This chain uses TRBV18 with TRBJ2-1; a weak D match, TRBD2 (5 bases). This CDR3 contains 14 residues. With 6 bases removed from V and 7 bases from J, the gap between germline ends came to 16 bases. CDR1 and CDR2 from the germline V gene are KGHSH and LQKENI. The CDR3 spells CASSHDAGPNEQFF. For the CDR3, the DNA is TGTGCCAGCTCCCACGATGCGGGCCCAAATGAGCAGTTCTTC.

This chain joins TRBV7-2 and TRBJ1-2; the D gene is possibly TRBD1 (5 bases). The CDR3 has 15 amino acids. The germline V gene encodes CDR1 SGHTA and CDR2 FQGNSA. V was shortened by 5 bases and J by 0 bases, with 13 bases between the two germline ends. For the CDR3, the DNA is TGTGCCAGCAGCACACGACAGAATTCTAACTATGGCTACACCTTC. This translates into CASSTRQNSNYGYTF.

The V gene is TRBV7-3, the J gene TRBJ2-7; the match to TRBD2 covers 8 bases. V lost 2 bases to trimming and J lost 2 bases; unmatched junction nucleotides: 5. CDR1 is SGHTA and CDR2 is FQGTGA in the germline V gene. This CDR3 is 15 amino acids long. In DNA, the CDR3 is TGTGCCAGCAGCTTAGCGGTAGCGGGGCCCTACGAGCAGTACTTC. The encoded protein is CASSLAVAGPYEQYF.

The V call is TRBV5-1, the J call TRBJ1-6, with a possible D match to TRBD1 (6 bases). Germline CDR1 reads SGHRS; CDR2 reads YFSETQ. Trimming left V 7 bases short and J 6 bases short, with 14 bases between. The CDR3 extends over 14 amino acids. The CDR3 here is CASCEGRGNSPLHF. The DNA of the CDR3 is TGCGCCAGCTGTGAAGGCAGGGGTAATTCACCCCTCCACTTT.

The J gene is TRBJ2-7, the V gene TRBV28; a possible D gene is TRBD1 (5 bases). V lost 6 bases to trimming and J lost 2 bases, with 14 bases between them. CDR3 length equals 14 residues. Germline loops: CDR1 MDHEN, CDR2 SYDVKM. This CDR3 reads CASSKGDRTYEQYF. CDR3 nucleotides: TGTGCCAGCAGCAAAGGGGATAGGACCTACGAGCAGTACTTC.